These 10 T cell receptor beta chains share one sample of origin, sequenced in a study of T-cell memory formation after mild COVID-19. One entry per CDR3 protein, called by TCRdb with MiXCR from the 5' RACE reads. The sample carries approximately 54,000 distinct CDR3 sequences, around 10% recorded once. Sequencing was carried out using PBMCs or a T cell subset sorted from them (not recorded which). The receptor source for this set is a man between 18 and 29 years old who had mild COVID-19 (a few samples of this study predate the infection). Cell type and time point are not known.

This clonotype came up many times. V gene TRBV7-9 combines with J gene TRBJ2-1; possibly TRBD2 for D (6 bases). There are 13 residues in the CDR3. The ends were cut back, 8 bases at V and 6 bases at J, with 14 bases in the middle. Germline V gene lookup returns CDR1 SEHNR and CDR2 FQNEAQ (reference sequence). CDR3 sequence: CASRREEGNEQFF. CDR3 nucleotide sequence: TGTGCCAGCCGCAGGGAGGAGGGCAATGAGCAGTTCTTC.

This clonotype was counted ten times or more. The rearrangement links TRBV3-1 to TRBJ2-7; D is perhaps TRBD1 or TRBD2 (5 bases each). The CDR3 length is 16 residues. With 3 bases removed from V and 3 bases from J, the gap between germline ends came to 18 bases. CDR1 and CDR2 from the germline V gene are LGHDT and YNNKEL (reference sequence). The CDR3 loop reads CASSQGPGFLRYEQYF. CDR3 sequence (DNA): TGTGCCAGCAGCCAGGGACCGGGGTTCCTGCGCTACGAGCAGTACTTC.

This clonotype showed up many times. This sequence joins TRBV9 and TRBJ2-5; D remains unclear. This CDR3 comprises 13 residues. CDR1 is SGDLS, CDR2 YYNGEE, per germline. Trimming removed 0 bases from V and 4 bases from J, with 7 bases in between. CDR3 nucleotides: TGTGCCAGCAGCGTAGCTGTGGGAGAGACCCAGTACTTC. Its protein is CASSVAVGETQYF.

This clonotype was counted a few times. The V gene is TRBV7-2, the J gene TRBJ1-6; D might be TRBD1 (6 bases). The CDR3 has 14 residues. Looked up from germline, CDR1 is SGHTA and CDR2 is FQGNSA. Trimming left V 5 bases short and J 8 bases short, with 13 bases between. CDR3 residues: CASSQRGADSPLHF. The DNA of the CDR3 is TGTGCCAGCAGCCAACGGGGGGCGGATTCACCCCTCCACTTT. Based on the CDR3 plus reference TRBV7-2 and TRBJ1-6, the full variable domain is GAGVSQSPSNKVTEKGKDVELRCDPISGHTALYWYRQSLGQGLEFLIYFQGNSAPDKSGLPSDRFSAERTGGSVSTLTIQRTQQEDSAVYLCASSQRGADSPLHFGNGTRLTVT.

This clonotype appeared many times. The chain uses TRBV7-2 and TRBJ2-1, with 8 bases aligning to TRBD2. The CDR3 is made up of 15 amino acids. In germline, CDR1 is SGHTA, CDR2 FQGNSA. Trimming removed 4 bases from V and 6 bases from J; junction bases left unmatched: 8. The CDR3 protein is CASSSGGLALNEQFF. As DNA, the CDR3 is TGTGCCAGCAGCTCGGGGGGGCTAGCTCTCAATGAGCAGTTCTTC.

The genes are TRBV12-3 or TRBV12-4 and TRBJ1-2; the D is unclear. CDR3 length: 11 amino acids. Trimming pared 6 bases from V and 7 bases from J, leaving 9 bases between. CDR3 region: CASSQVGGYTF. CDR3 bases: TGTGCCAGCAGCCAAGTAGGTGGCTACACCTTC.

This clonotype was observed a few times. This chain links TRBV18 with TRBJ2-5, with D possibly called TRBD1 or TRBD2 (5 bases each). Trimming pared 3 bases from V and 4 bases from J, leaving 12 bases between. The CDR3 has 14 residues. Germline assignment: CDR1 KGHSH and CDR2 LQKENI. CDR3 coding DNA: TGTGCCAGCTCACCCCTCAGGGACGGAGAGACCCAGTACTTC. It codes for CASSPLRDGETQYF.

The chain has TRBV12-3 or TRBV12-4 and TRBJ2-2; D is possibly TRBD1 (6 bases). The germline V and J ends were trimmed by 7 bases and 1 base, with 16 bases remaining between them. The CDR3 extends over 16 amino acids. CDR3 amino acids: CASIKDRIENTGELFF. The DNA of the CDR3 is TGTGCCAGCATCAAGGACAGAATCGAGAACACCGGGGAGCTGTTTTTT.

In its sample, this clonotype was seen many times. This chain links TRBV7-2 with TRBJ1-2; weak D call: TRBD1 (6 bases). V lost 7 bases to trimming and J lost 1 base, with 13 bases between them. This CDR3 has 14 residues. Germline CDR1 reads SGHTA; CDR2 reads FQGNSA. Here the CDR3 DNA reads TGTGCCAGCACCCAAATGGACAGTAACTATGGCTACACCTTC. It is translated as CASTQMDSNYGYTF.

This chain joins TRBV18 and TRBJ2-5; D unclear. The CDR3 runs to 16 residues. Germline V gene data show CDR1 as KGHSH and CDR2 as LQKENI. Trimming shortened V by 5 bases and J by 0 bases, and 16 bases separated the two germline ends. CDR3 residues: CASSKDGNAYQETQYF. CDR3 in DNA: TGTGCCAGCTCAAAGGACGGCAATGCGTACCAAGAGACCCAGTACTTC.